A selection of T cell receptor beta chains follows, all from one sample in a study of monozygotic twins with inflammatory bowel disease. TCRdb re-called the 5' RACE reads; one entry per CDR3 protein, DNA not given. Its listing shows approximately 420,000 distinct CDR3 sequences. Sample: blood. Every receptor here comes from a human donor with ulcerative colitis or Crohn's disease, or a healthy co-twin of an affected twin (not recorded which). Both conserved end residues are part of each CDR3. Each record gives: V gene, J gene, CDR3 protein.

v_call: TRBV28; j_call: TRBJ2-5; cdr3_aa: CASSSWIAGKETQYF
v_call: TRBV5-1; j_call: TRBJ2-6; cdr3_aa: CASRTVPGANVLTF
v_call: TRBV15; j_call: TRBJ1-3; cdr3_aa: CATSRDRVGNTIYF
v_call: TRBV5-1; j_call: TRBJ1-5; cdr3_aa: CASSNRVIYQPQHF
v_call: TRBV29-1; j_call: TRBJ1-1; cdr3_aa: CSVERRVDTEAFF
v_call: TRBV7-2; j_call: TRBJ2-2; cdr3_aa: CASSLEGGHTGELFF
v_call: TRBV29-1; j_call: TRBJ1-2; cdr3_aa: CSVGVSNYGYTF
v_call: TRBV20-1; j_call: TRBJ2-7; cdr3_aa: CSAEGLAGGYEQYF
v_call: TRBV20-1; j_call: TRBJ1-1; cdr3_aa: CSARAIAEARAFF
v_call: TRBV7-2; j_call: TRBJ1-4; cdr3_aa: CASREFGTATNEKLFF
v_call: TRBV6-5; j_call: TRBJ2-3; cdr3_aa: CASSYSRAGFTTDTQYF
v_call: TRBV25-1; j_call: TRBJ1-1; cdr3_aa: CASSEYANGNAEAFF
v_call: TRBV30; j_call: TRBJ1-2; cdr3_aa: CAWRSGNYGYTF
v_call: TRBV7-8; j_call: TRBJ2-7; cdr3_aa: CASSSSGQGTEQYF
v_call: TRBV29-1; j_call: TRBJ2-3; cdr3_aa: CSVDGTMTGDTDTQYF
v_call: TRBV5-1; j_call: TRBJ2-2; cdr3_aa: CASSLVGVDRELFF
v_call: TRBV12-3/TRBV12-4; j_call: TRBJ2-7; cdr3_aa: CASSRTVYEQYF
v_call: TRBV7-9; j_call: TRBJ1-4; cdr3_aa: CASTQGGLEKLFF
v_call: TRBV6-2/TRBV6-3; j_call: TRBJ2-1; cdr3_aa: CASSYETAGGRSYNEQFF
v_call: TRBV19; j_call: TRBJ1-1; cdr3_aa: CASTSSGVGTEAFF
v_call: TRBV7-2; j_call: TRBJ2-7; cdr3_aa: CASSSRGGASSYEQYF
v_call: TRBV3-1; j_call: TRBJ1-6; cdr3_aa: CASSQTWGGNSPLHF
v_call: TRBV28; j_call: TRBJ2-7; cdr3_aa: CASSPRTSAYEQYF
v_call: TRBV27; j_call: TRBJ2-1; cdr3_aa: CASSLTGLALVNEQFF
v_call: TRBV5-4; j_call: TRBJ2-3; cdr3_aa: CASSRLGITTSTDAQYF
v_call: TRBV11-2; j_call: TRBJ2-7; cdr3_aa: CASSQRGTTPSYEQYF
v_call: TRBV20-1; j_call: TRBJ1-1; cdr3_aa: CSAQELTEAFF
v_call: TRBV20-1; j_call: TRBJ1-3; cdr3_aa: CSARPRRVAGNTIYF
v_call: TRBV19; j_call: TRBJ2-1; cdr3_aa: CAVRSYNEQFF
v_call: TRBV5-1; j_call: TRBJ1-2; cdr3_aa: CASSSKEGSNYGYTF
v_call: TRBV10-1; j_call: TRBJ2-1; cdr3_aa: CASSNGGSPYNEQFF
v_call: TRBV20-1; j_call: TRBJ1-4; cdr3_aa: CSATVLGYGEKLFF
v_call: TRBV6-2/TRBV6-3; j_call: TRBJ2-7; cdr3_aa: CASSRQYEQYF
v_call: TRBV15; j_call: TRBJ2-5; cdr3_aa: CATSSERTGAETQYF
v_call: TRBV12-3/TRBV12-4; j_call: TRBJ2-1; cdr3_aa: CASSSRLAGDSYNEQFF
v_call: TRBV20-1; j_call: TRBJ2-1; cdr3_aa: CSAPRKLDNEQFF
v_call: TRBV12-3/TRBV12-4; j_call: TRBJ1-1; cdr3_aa: CASSSGGRTEAFF
v_call: TRBV18; j_call: TRBJ1-1; cdr3_aa: CATNPQTVNTEAFF
v_call: TRBV27; j_call: TRBJ2-1; cdr3_aa: CASSLTGTSLGTQFF
v_call: TRBV20-1; j_call: TRBJ2-5; cdr3_aa: CSAMSMGSGQQETQYF
v_call: TRBV11-2; j_call: TRBJ2-7; cdr3_aa: CASSSPLQGTGYEQYF
v_call: TRBV4-1; j_call: TRBJ2-1; cdr3_aa: CASSPQSAAGYNEQFF
v_call: TRBV19; j_call: TRBJ2-5; cdr3_aa: CASSTTAVVETQYF
v_call: TRBV5-4; j_call: TRBJ1-1; cdr3_aa: CASSSVPTGAGNTEAFF
v_call: TRBV5-1; j_call: TRBJ1-3; cdr3_aa: CASSLEETGGGGNTIYF
v_call: TRBV11-2; j_call: TRBJ2-3; cdr3_aa: CASSFHFRTGLADTQYF
v_call: TRBV7-9; j_call: TRBJ2-5; cdr3_aa: CASSSPVNQETQYF
v_call: TRBV20-1; j_call: TRBJ2-1; cdr3_aa: CSAFYYVREGRNEQFF
v_call: TRBV20-1; j_call: TRBJ2-7; cdr3_aa: CSADNLKRDRAEQYF
v_call: TRBV23-1; j_call: TRBJ2-1; cdr3_aa: CASSQGTGSNNEQFF
v_call: TRBV6-1; j_call: TRBJ1-2; cdr3_aa: CASSRQRVANYGYTF
v_call: TRBV5-6; j_call: TRBJ1-1; cdr3_aa: CASSPAGGRNTEAFF
v_call: TRBV3-1; j_call: TRBJ1-4; cdr3_aa: CASSQEGGSFPYATNEKLFF